The T cell receptor (beta chain) described here comes from a study of PD-1 blockade in classical Hodgkin lymphoma. Study details: Nivolumab was given intravenously to patients at 3 mg/kg every 2 weeks. Study-wide results and limits: Newly diagnosed patients reportedly trailed healthy donors in baseline TCR diversity. Baseline diversity was lower in partial responders and progressors than complete responders.

All patients relapsed after autologous stem cell transplantation, and brentuximab vedotin exposure varied. Data came from immunoSEQ multiplex PCR; TCRdb stores just in-frame clones and leaves some out. This table has about 97,000 clones, roughly 84% appearing once. As for this clone: Its specificity is unknown.

This CDR3 spans 17 amino acids. Germline assignment: CDR1 LGHNT and CDR2 FRNRAP. Germline trimming cut 5 bases from V and 4 bases from J; bases unmatched to any gene: 6. This material consisted of peripheral blood mononuclear cells (PBMCs), taken at baseline. The chain joins TRBV12-5 to TRBJ2-2; 14 nucleotides match TRBD2. The source of this sequence is a human donor with classical Hodgkin lymphoma. This CDR3 is CASGLGTSGRATGELFF. The DNA of the CDR3 is TGTGCTAGTGGTCTGGGGACTAGCGGGAGAGCCACCGGGGAGCTGTTTTTT.